What follows is one T cell receptor beta chain and its context. This entry belongs to a study of blood T cell repertoires in COVID-19. About the research overall: Material from acute and convalescent COVID-19 was sourced from the United States, Italy and Spain. In each case, the material was cDNA or gDNA derived from T cells, B-cell-depleted T cells, or PBMCs.

CDR3 length: 17 residues. After removal of 0 bases from V and 4 bases from J, the junction contained 14 bases not matched to a gene. CDR1 and CDR2 (germline): SQVTM, ANQGSEA. Generated by immunoSEQ multiplex PCR, the TCRdb table keeps only in-frame clones and is missing some. The table includes about 210,000 clones, roughly 84% detected once. The sequence came from a man between 50 and 59 years old with active or convalescent COVID-19. The rearrangement uses TRBV29-1 and TRBJ2-5; TRBD1 matches 7 bases. The sequenced sample consisted of peripheral blood. DNA for the CDR3: TGCAGCGTTGAAGATCCCCAAGCCAGGGCAGGGGGAGAGACCCAGTACTTC. Its protein is CSVEDPQARAGGETQYF.